Below are 10 T cell receptor beta chains sequenced from a single sample in a study of blood T cell repertoires in COVID-19. Measured with immunoSEQ multiplex PCR; TCRdb has only the in-frame clones, and not every one. The sample holds 110,000 to 150,000 clones, around 80% seen once. The sample comprised PBMCs or T cells enriched from blood (not recorded which). The source of these receptors is a woman aged 18-35 years who had been exposed to COVID-19.

The chain carries TRBV23-1 and TRBJ2-5, with TRBD2 matching over 8 bases. TRBV23-1 is an ORF, with its function uncertain. With V trimmed by 4 bases and J by 4 bases, 5 bases remained unmatched. This CDR3 region has 14 residues. The DNA of the CDR3 is TGCGCCAGCAGTCGGCCGGGAGGGACAGAGACCCAGTACTTC. It encodes CASSRPGGTETQYF.

This clone showed up just a few times. The V and J genes are TRBV28 and TRBJ1-4; 7 bases line up with TRBD1. Germline V gives CDR1 MDHEN, CDR2 SYDVKM. The length of the CDR3 is 15 residues. V lost 6 bases and J lost 1; bases outside the gene matches: 5. The CDR3 DNA follows: TGTGCCAGCAGCCAGACAGGGTTAACTAATGAAAAACTGTTTTTT. It specifies CASSQTGLTNEKLFF. The whole variable domain, filled in from reference TRBV28 and TRBJ1-4, reads DVKVTQSSRYLVKRTGEKVFLECVQDMDHENMFWYRQDPGLGLRLIYFSYDVKMKEKGDIPEGYSVSREKKERFSLILESASTNQTSMYLCASSQTGLTNEKLFFGSGTQLSVL.

The V and J genes are TRBV7-6 and TRBJ1-1, with 10 bases fitting TRBD1. CDR1 is SGHVS, CDR2 FNYEAQ, per germline. With V trimmed by 5 bases and J by 4 bases, 7 bases remained unmatched. This CDR3 is built from 15 residues. CDR3 sequence: CASSQKGTGVTEAFF. In DNA form, the CDR3 reads TGTGCCAGCAGCCAAAAGGGGACAGGGGTCACTGAAGCTTTCTTT.

This clone has only one observation. The genes are TRBV25-1 and TRBJ1-2; 8 bases align to TRBD1. The V and J ends lost 2 bases and 5 bases, in that order; junction bases with no gene match: 4. The CDR3 loop spans 14 amino acids. CDR1 and CDR2 (germline): MGHDK, SYGVNS. CDR3 DNA: TGTGCCAGCAGTGAAGCCAGGGGGCCTTATGGCTACACCTTC. Amino acid sequence: CASSEARGPYGYTF.

The rearrangement links TRBV7-8 to TRBJ1-4; TRBD1 matches at 9 bases. The germline gives CDR1 SGHVS, CDR2 FQNEAQ. V lost 2 bases and J lost 8; bases outside the gene matches: 12. The CDR3 is made up of 17 amino acids. The CDR3 nucleotides are TGTGCCAGCAGCTTAAGAGACAGGGGGAGGGTTAACGAAAAACTGTTTTTT. Residues: CASSLRDRGRVNEKLFF.

The CDR3 loop is CASSEVGDYGYTF. In nucleotides, the CDR3 is TGTGCCAGCAGTGAAGTCGGTGACTATGGCTACACCTTC. The J gene is TRBJ1-2, the V gene TRBV2, with unresolved D. The CDR3 length is 13 residues. Trimming took 1 base from V and 3 from J, leaving 6 bases between them. In germline, CDR1 is SNHLY, CDR2 FYNNEI.

The chain is built from TRBV6-5 and TRBJ2-3; D unclear. CDR1 and CDR2 (germline): MNHEY, SVGAGI. CDR3 size: 15 residues. Trimming took 6 bases from V and 0 from J, leaving 13 bases between them. CDR3 bases: TGTGCCAGCAGCCGAACCTTAACTAGCACAGATACGCAGTATTTT. This encodes CASSRTLTSTDTQYF.

This clone was counted between two and nine times. The DNA for the CDR3 is TGTGCCAGCAGCTTAGTTTTAAAAGGAAACACCATATATTTT. It is translated as CASSLVLKGNTIYF. The chain recombines TRBV7-2 with TRBJ1-3; D gene ambiguous. Trimming stripped 1 base from V and 4 bases from J, with 8 bases between. The CDR3 consists of 14 residues. Germline CDR1 reads SGHTA; CDR2 reads FQGNSA.

This chain links TRBV30 with TRBJ2-4; 7 bases agree with TRBD2. This CDR3 is 17 amino acids long. The germline CDR1 and CDR2 sequences are GTSNPN and SVGIG (reference sequence). The junction had 18 bases not matched to a gene; V was cut back by 4 bases and J by 6 bases. Here the CDR3 reads CAWNIAPLGGIGNIQYF. For the CDR3, the DNA is TGTGCCTGGAATATCGCCCCCCTGGGAGGGATCGGAAACATTCAGTACTTC.

This chain uses TRBV28 with TRBJ1-3, with D unclear. The CDR3 extends over 13 amino acids. V lost 7 bases to trimming and J lost 2 bases, with 9 bases between them. Germline V lookup: CDR1 MDHEN, CDR2 SYDVKM. The CDR3 sequence is CASIAGTGNTIYF. The CDR3 nucleotides read TGTGCCAGCATAGCCGGGACTGGAAACACCATATATTTT. The whole variable domain, remainder taken from reference TRBV28 and TRBJ1-3, is DVKVTQSSRYLVKRTGEKVFLECVQDMDHENMFWYRQDPGLGLRLIYFSYDVKMKEKGDIPEGYSVSREKKERFSLILESASTNQTSMYLCASIAGTGNTIYFGEGSWLTVV.